The 29 T cell receptor beta chains below all came from one sample that was sequenced in a study of PD-1 blockade in classical Hodgkin lymphoma (dated by TCRdb to between 2020 and 2021). Library method: the immunoSEQ multiplex PCR assay. The source is immuneACCESS, and TCRdb retained only in-frame sequences with V and J called. Part of the clones is not carried over; for the studies checked, unresolved V genes explain less than half of this, and the remainder is unexplained. The sample contains about 7,300 clones, 77% of them found a single time. The ten top clones hold 30% to 45% of the sample. In light of the paper, this sample's time point label describes: cycle 4 day 1 (C4D1), after 5 to 7 weeks of nivolumab. Every trial patient had relapsed following autologous stem cell transplantation, and prior brentuximab vedotin exposure was what differed among cohorts A, B and C. A Miltenyi CD8+ T cell isolation kit was used for magnetic negative selection to purify CD8+ T cells from thawed PBMCs.

This specimen consisted of CD8+ T cells from blood, obtained before the fourth cycle of nivolumab. The receptors derive from a human donor with classical Hodgkin lymphoma.

The J gene is TRBJ1-4, the V gene TRBV25-1; 9 bases line up with TRBD1. J gave up 7 bases and V 2 bases, and 8 bases lay outside the gene matches. The CDR3 contains 16 residues. From germline, CDR1 is MGHDK and CDR2 SYGVNS. The DNA of the CDR3 is TGTGCCAGCAGTGAAAACCCGGGACAGGGAAGTGAAAAACTGTTTTTT. Translated: CASSENPGQGSEKLFF.

CDR3 loop: CASSSGSGGYTDTQYF. The CDR3 DNA reads as TGTGCCAGCAGCTCGGGGAGCGGGGGGTACACAGATACGCAGTATTTT. The chain joins TRBV7-3 to TRBJ2-3; 9 bases agree with TRBD2. This CDR3 has 16 residues. CDR1 and CDR2 (germline): SGHTA, FQGTGA. With V trimmed by 4 bases and J by 2 bases, 7 bases remained unmatched.

This chain links TRBV19 with TRBJ2-1, with a weak D call TRBD1 (6 bases). CDR1 and CDR2 from the germline V gene are LNHDA and SQIVND (reference sequence). V lost 3 bases to trimming and J lost 3 bases, with 24 bases between them. CDR3 length: 19 amino acids. The DNA of the CDR3 is TGTGCCAGTAGTATCCCCCCCCGGGGACATACTAGGAGCTACAATGAGCAGTTCTTC. Translated, it gives CASSIPPRGHTRSYNEQFF.

This clone has a single count. The chain employs TRBV2 and TRBJ1-2; D is undetermined. Trimming shortened V by 7 bases and J by 2 bases, and 17 bases separated the two germline ends. This CDR3 comprises 15 residues. CDR1 and CDR2 from the germline V gene are SNHLY and FYNNEI. This CDR3 is CASKAQTAENYGYTF. In DNA form, the CDR3 reads TGTGCCAGCAAGGCTCAAACGGCTGAAAACTATGGCTACACCTTC.

In this sample, this clone is medium-sized. The V call is TRBV19, the J call TRBJ1-1; D is unclear. The CDR3 extends over 12 amino acids. Trimming took off 10 bases at V and 10 bases at J, with 19 bases between the two ends. CDR1 is LNHDA and CDR2 is SQIVND in the germline V gene (reference sequence). The CDR3 sequence is CATRLGMDSAFF. DNA for the CDR3: TGTGCCACCCGGCTCGGGATGGACTCAGCTTTCTTT.

The chain is built from TRBV27 and TRBJ2-1; 8 bases match TRBD1. CDR1 and CDR2 from the germline V gene are MNHEY and SMNVEV (reference sequence). This CDR3 has 14 residues. With V trimmed by 9 bases and J by 8 bases, 12 bases remained unmatched. The DNA of the CDR3 is TGTGCCAGTAGAGAAACAGGGGGGCGGGATGAGCAGTTCTTC. Protein: CASRETGGRDEQFF.

This chain links TRBV5-1 with TRBJ2-5; the D is unclear. Germline V lookup: CDR1 SGHRS, CDR2 YFSETQ. Trimming left V 0 bases short and J 0 bases short, with 12 bases between. The CDR3 is 16 residues long. CDR3 sequence (DNA): TGCGCCAGCAGCTTGGAGTGGGTCGCGTACCAAGAGACCCAGTACTTC. Translated, it gives CASSLEWVAYQETQYF.

The gene calls are TRBV10-3 and TRBJ1-1, with D perhaps matching TRBD1 (5 bases). This CDR3 is built from 14 residues. Looked up from germline, CDR1 is ENHRY and CDR2 is SYGVKD. V lost 6 bases and J lost 2, with 13 bases in between. DNA of the CDR3: TGTGCCATCAGAAAACAGGATCGAAACACTGAAGCTTTCTTT. This codes for CAIRKQDRNTEAFF.

The rearrangement links TRBV4-2 to TRBJ1-2; D not resolved. V was clipped by 5 bases and J by 2 bases, with 9 bases between them. The CDR3 sequence is 13 residues long. From germline, CDR1 is LGHNA and CDR2 YNFKEQ. The CDR3 sequence: CASSLDGNYGYTF. The CDR3, as DNA: TGTGCCAGCAGCTTGGACGGAAACTATGGCTACACCTTC.

V gene TRBV9 combines with J gene TRBJ2-3; a weak D match, TRBD1 (6 bases). The CDR3 is 15 amino acids. The germline V gene has CDR1 SGDLS and CDR2 YYNGEE. V was trimmed by 3 bases and J by 2 bases, leaving 13 bases between them. The CDR3 DNA is TGTGCCAGCAGCGCCTACAGGGCCCCCACAGATACGCAGTATTTT. It codes for CASSAYRAPTDTQYF.

This chain uses TRBV5-5 with TRBJ2-7; D uncertain. Per the germline V gene, CDR1 is SGHKS and CDR2 is YYEKEE (reference sequence). V lost 3 bases and J lost 1, with 14 bases in between. The CDR3 totals 15 residues. CDR3 DNA: TGTGCCAGCAGCTCGGTCCCCCACGGATCCTACGAGCAGTACTTC. This codes for CASSSVPHGSYEQYF.

The J gene is TRBJ1-5, the V gene TRBV4-1; weak D call: TRBD1 (6 bases). The CDR3 is made up of 16 amino acids. CDR1 is MGHRA, CDR2 YSYEKL, per germline. The V and J ends lost 3 bases and 5 bases respectively, with 17 bases between them. The CDR3, as DNA: TGCGCCAGCAGCCATAGGACGGAGGGGGGGGATCAGCCCCAGCATTTT. Encoded protein: CASSHRTEGGDQPQHF.

The chain combines TRBV9 with TRBJ2-5; D is perhaps TRBD1 (6 bases). V was pared by 5 bases and J by 1 base, with 27 bases between. CDR1 is SGDLS, CDR2 YYNGEE, per germline. CDR3 length equals 19 residues. In DNA form, the CDR3 reads TGTGCCAGCAGTAATCTAAGAGGACAGTGGGGGTCTGCCCAAGAGACCCAGTACTTC. This sequence encodes CASSNLRGQWGSAQETQYF.

This chain uses TRBV14 with TRBJ2-3; the match to TRBD1 covers 7 bases. The J segment lost 0 bases and the V segment lost 0 bases, leaving 6 bases of the junction unmatched. Germline V gene sequence: CDR1 SGHDN, CDR2 FVKESK. There are 17 residues in the CDR3. Here the CDR3 reads CASSQDYWDSSTDTQYF. Written as DNA, the CDR3 is TGTGCCAGCAGCCAAGATTACTGGGACAGTAGCACAGATACGCAGTATTTT.

This chain uses TRBV4-2 with TRBJ1-3; no clear D gene. This CDR3 comprises 17 residues. The germline CDR1 and CDR2 sequences are LGHNA and YNFKEQ. V was pared by 0 bases and J by 4 bases, with 16 bases between. The CDR3 DNA sequence: TGTGCCAGCAGCCAAGAAGCAAGGGCGGGGTCCGGAAACACCATATATTTT. It yields the protein CASSQEARAGSGNTIYF.

The chain employs TRBV18 and TRBJ2-7; 7 bases fit TRBD1. The CDR3 has 15 residues. The germline V gene encodes CDR1 KGHSH and CDR2 LQKENI. Trimming at V came to 5 bases and at J to 5 bases, leaving 12 bases not matched to a gene. The CDR3 DNA reads as TGTGCCAGCTCAACCCGACAGGGAATTCTCGACGAGCAGTACTTC. Translated, it gives CASSTRQGILDEQYF.

The chain uses TRBV19 and TRBJ1-1, with a possible D match to TRBD1 (6 bases). CDR3 length equals 14 residues. Between the trimmed V and J ends, which lost 7 bases and 5 bases, there was a span of 17 bases. The germline V gene has CDR1 LNHDA and CDR2 SQIVND (reference sequence). The CDR3 region is CASIEGGARTEAFF. For the CDR3, the DNA is TGTGCCAGTATCGAGGGGGGGGCTCGGACTGAAGCTTTCTTT. The whole variable domain, remainder taken from reference TRBV19 and TRBJ1-1, is DGGITQSPKYLFRKEGQNVTLSCEQNLNHDAMYWYRQDPGQGLRLIYYSQIVNDFQKGDIAEGYSVSREKKESFPLTVTSAQKNPTAFYLCASIEGGARTEAFFGQGTRLTVV.

This sequence joins TRBV7-8 and TRBJ1-1; D not resolved. Looked up from germline, CDR1 is SGHVS and CDR2 is FQNEAQ. CDR3 size: 16 residues. V shed 2 bases and J shed 4 bases, with 17 bases lying between them. The CDR3: CASSLISPSDGTEAFF. DNA of the CDR3: TGTGCCAGCAGCTTAATATCGCCGTCGGACGGCACTGAAGCTTTCTTT.

J is TRBJ2-2 and V is TRBV7-6; 7 nucleotides line up with TRBD1. The CDR3 contains 14 residues. V shed 5 bases, J shed 4 bases, and the junction held 4 bases outside the gene matches. Germline V lookup: CDR1 SGHVS, CDR2 FNYEAQ. CDR3 sequence reads: CASSADRITGELFF. In nucleotides, the CDR3 is TGTGCCAGCAGCGCGGACAGGATCACCGGGGAGCTGTTTTTT.

This clone has only one observation. The genes are TRBV6-1 and TRBJ2-7; D unclear. CDR3 size: 16 residues. V lost 1 base to trimming and J lost 2 bases, with 15 bases between them. The germline V gene has CDR1 MNHNS and CDR2 SASEGT. CDR3 loop: CASSEVGSARTYEQYF. The DNA for the CDR3 is TGTGCCAGCAGTGAAGTCGGTTCGGCTCGAACCTACGAGCAGTACTTC.

The V gene is TRBV5-1, the J gene TRBJ2-7; D gene uncertain. CDR1 is SGHRS, CDR2 YFSETQ, per germline. V gave up 0 bases and J gave up 2 bases, with 9 bases separating them. The CDR3 runs 14 residues. CDR3 nucleotides: TGCGCCAGCAGCTTGGAGGCCGACCCCTACGAGCAGTACTTC. Its translation is CASSLEADPYEQYF. The whole variable domain, filled in from reference TRBV5-1 and TRBJ2-7, reads KAGVTQTPRYLIKTRGQQVTLSCSPISGHRSVSWYQQTPGQGLQFLFEYFSETQRNKGNFPGRFSGRQFSNSRSEMNVSTLELGDSALYLCASSLEADPYEQYFGPGTRLTVT.

This chain connects TRBV2 to TRBJ2-3; TRBD2 might be the D (5 bases). Trimming took 2 bases from V and 0 from J, leaving 15 bases between them. CDR1 is SNHLY and CDR2 is FYNNEI in the germline V gene. The CDR3 sequence is 17 residues long. CDR3 amino acids: CASSETERLDSTDTQYF. The CDR3 region has the DNA TGTGCCAGCAGTGAAACGGAGCGGTTAGATAGCACAGATACGCAGTATTTT.

The J gene is TRBJ1-2, the V gene TRBV29-1; TRBD1 is a possible D gene (5 bases). CDR1 and CDR2 (germline): SQVTM, ANQGSEA. The V end lost 4 bases, the J end lost 4 bases, and 13 bases lay between the germline ends. The CDR3 loop spans 13 amino acids. DNA for the CDR3: TGCAGCGTTGCCGTTGACAGTCCCTATGGCTACACCTTC. It translates to CSVAVDSPYGYTF.

The chain employs TRBV18 and TRBJ2-5; D perhaps matches TRBD2 (5 bases). Trimming left V 2 bases short and J 2 bases short, with 12 bases between. Germline V CDR1 and CDR2: KGHSH, LQKENI. CDR3 length: 15 amino acids. CDR3 loop: CASSPGWERQETQYF. The CDR3 nucleotides are TGTGCCAGCTCACCAGGATGGGAGAGACAAGAGACCCAGTACTTC.

The J gene is TRBJ2-3, the V gene TRBV7-5; no check of the table's D call, TRBD1, against the DNA was made. TRBV7-5 is reported as a pseudogene. There are 13 residues in the CDR3. CDR3 bases: TGTGCCAGCAGGACAGGGTTATTAGATACGCAGTATTTT. This encodes CASRTGLLDTQYF.

The chain is built from TRBV7-9 and TRBJ2-1, with a tentative D call TRBD2 (5 bases). Trimming removed 0 bases at V and 0 bases at J, with 12 bases between. This CDR3 is built from 17 residues. Per the germline V gene, CDR1 is SEHNR and CDR2 is FQNEAQ (reference sequence). The DNA of the CDR3 is TGTGCCAGCAGCTTAGCGTCAGGACTTGACTCCTACAATGAGCAGTTCTTC. Translation: CASSLASGLDSYNEQFF.

V gene TRBV29-1 combines with J gene TRBJ1-2, with TRBD1 as a possible D gene (6 bases). The V gene lost 4 bases and the J gene lost 0 bases, with 9 bases spanning the gap. Germline CDR1 SQVTM, CDR2 ANQGSEA. This CDR3 region has 13 residues. The CDR3 nucleotides are TGCAGCGTTGGAAACAGGGCTAACTATGGCTACACCTTC. It codes for CSVGNRANYGYTF.

This clone appeared a single time. Just one base apart from a much larger clone, this may be a read error. This rearrangement joins TRBV11-1 to TRBJ2-7, with 10 bases lining up with TRBD1. The CDR3 is made up of 15 amino acids. V gave up 5 bases and J gave up 3 bases; unmatched junction bases: 7. Germline V gene sequence: CDR1 SGHAT, CDR2 FQDESV (reference sequence). CDR3 bases: TGTGCCAGCAGCCAAGATGGACAGGGGGACTACGAGCAGTACTTC. Translated: CASSQDGQGDYEQYF.

This clone was seen more than once but under ten times. V is TRBV15 and J is TRBJ2-2; maybe TRBD1 (5 bases). The germline CDR1 and CDR2 sequences are LNHNV and YYDKDF (reference sequence). The V end lost 1 base, the J end lost 3 bases, and 15 bases lay between the germline ends. This CDR3 is built from 17 residues. The chain's CDR3 is CATSRAPKGLHTGELFF. CDR3 DNA sequence: TGTGCCACCAGCAGAGCGCCGAAGGGGCTTCACACCGGGGAGCTGTTTTTT.